The 23 T cell receptor beta chains reported below all come from one sample, sequenced in a study of blood T cell repertoires in COVID-19. TCRdb's table, derived via immunoSEQ multiplex PCR, lists solely in-frame clones and lacks some. The data contain some 240,000 clones, approximately 80% of them singletons. Material: peripheral blood. The origin of the receptors is a human donor in a cohort sampled during active COVID-19.

The chain has TRBV4-3 and TRBJ2-7; the D gene is possibly TRBD1 (6 bases). Trimming stripped 3 bases from V and 3 bases from J, with 15 bases between. This CDR3 is 15 amino acids long. From germline, CDR1 is LGHNA and CDR2 YSLEER. The CDR3 spells CASSHRTEDYYEQYF. The CDR3 DNA reads as TGCGCCAGCAGCCACCGGACAGAGGATTACTACGAGCAGTACTTC.

The chain recombines TRBV7-2 with TRBJ2-3; a possible D gene is TRBD1 (7 bases). Germline assignment: CDR1 SGHTA and CDR2 FQGNSA. The CDR3 contains 18 residues. V lost 6 bases, J lost 4 bases, and 26 bases lay in between. DNA for the CDR3: TGTGCCAGCAGAGGGGGCCCGGGGGTGAGCGGACGCTCAGATACGCAGTATTTT. Its translation: CASRGGPGVSGRSDTQYF. Drawing the rest from reference TRBV7-2 and TRBJ2-3, the complete variable domain is GAGVSQSPSNKVTEKGKDVELRCDPISGHTALYWYRQSLGQGLEFLIYFQGNSAPDKSGLPSDRFSAERTGGSVSTLTIQRTQQEDSAVYLCASRGGPGVSGRSDTQYFGPGTRLTVL.

This chain uses TRBV12-3 or TRBV12-4 with TRBJ1-2; D is unresolved. The CDR3 consists of 13 residues. V dropped 4 bases and J dropped 0 bases, with 6 bases sitting between them. The CDR3 is CASSSGANYGYTF. The CDR3 DNA reads TGTGCCAGCAGTTCCGGGGCTAACTATGGCTACACCTTC.

The chain links TRBV11-2 to TRBJ2-7; 8 nucleotides agree with TRBD2. V gave up 5 bases and J gave up 3 bases; unmatched junction bases: 6. Germline values: CDR1 SGHAT, CDR2 FQNNGV. CDR3 length: 14 amino acids. The CDR3 DNA is TGTGCCAGCAGCCCGGGACTAGAAAACTACGAGCAGTACTTC. Protein product: CASSPGLENYEQYF. Filled out from reference TRBV11-2 and TRBJ2-7, the complete variable domain reads EAGVAQSPRYKIIEKRQSVAFWCNPISGHATLYWYQQILGQGPKLLIQFQNNGVVDDSQLPKDRFSAERLKGVDSTLKIQPAKLEDSAVYLCASSPGLENYEQYFGPGTRLTVT.

The rearrangement links TRBV28 to TRBJ1-1; D remains unclear. V dropped 3 bases and J dropped 8 bases, with 13 bases sitting between them. Germline-derived CDR1 and CDR2 are MDHEN and SYDVKM. The CDR3 has 13 residues. CDR3 residues: CASSFPLASEAFF. CDR3 in DNA: TGTGCCAGCAGTTTCCCGTTGGCCTCCGAAGCTTTCTTT.

The rearrangement uses TRBV6-1 and TRBJ1-5; no firm D call. The CDR3 sequence is 14 residues long. Between the trimmed V and J ends, which lost 1 base and 7 bases, there was a span of 11 bases. CDR1 and CDR2 (germline): MNHNS, SASEGT. This chain's CDR3 is CASSEGQVLQPQHF. The CDR3 DNA follows: TGTGCCAGCAGTGAAGGCCAGGTCCTACAGCCCCAGCATTTT.

This clone was counted between two and nine times. The rearrangement links TRBV6-5 to TRBJ1-2, with 11 bases identical to TRBD1. V gave up 6 bases and J gave up 3 bases; unmatched junction bases: 3. Germline V CDR1 and CDR2: MNHEY, SVGAGI. CDR3 size: 14 residues. Written as DNA, the CDR3 is TGTGCCAGCAGCGGGGGACAGGGGGACTATGGCTACACCTTC. Translating gives CASSGGQGDYGYTF.

The CDR3 DNA sequence: TGTGCCATCAGAGAAAGCGGGAGGAAAATCGATGAGCAGTTCTTC. Amino acids: CAIRESGRKIDEQFF. J is TRBJ2-1 and V is TRBV10-3, with 9 positions matching TRBD2. CDR3 length: 15 residues. Trimming took 6 bases from V and 8 from J; bases not matched to a gene: 11. Germline lookup yields CDR1 ENHRY and CDR2 SYGVKD.

The CDR3 region is CASSLRTGITGELFF. The DNA of the CDR3 is TGTGCCAGCAGTTTACGGACAGGGATCACCGGGGAGCTGTTTTTT. The chain joins TRBV28 to TRBJ2-2; 8 positions match TRBD1. The CDR3 sequence is 15 residues long. The trim removed 2 bases at V and 4 bases at J, leaving 3 bases unmatched. CDR1 and CDR2 (germline): MDHEN, SYDVKM.

This clone was counted once. This rearrangement joins TRBV28 to TRBJ2-3; tentative D call: TRBD1 (6 bases). Between the trimmed V and J ends, which lost 0 bases and 4 bases, there was a span of 11 bases. This CDR3 region has 15 residues. Germline V gene sequence: CDR1 MDHEN, CDR2 SYDVKM. The DNA of the CDR3 is TGTGCCAGCAGTTTATGGGCAGGGGAGCCAGATACGCAGTATTTT. This translates into CASSLWAGEPDTQYF.

The chain couples TRBV19 to TRBJ2-7, with TRBD2 as a possible D gene (6 bases). The germline V and J ends were trimmed by 3 bases and 4 bases, with 13 bases remaining between them. Germline V CDR1 and CDR2: LNHDA, SQIVND (reference sequence). The CDR3 runs to 14 residues. The CDR3 region has the DNA TGTGCCAGTAGTATTAGAGTGGGAGGTTACGAGCAGTACTTC. This gives the protein CASSIRVGGYEQYF.

Remarks on this clone: The junction differs from germline at one of its ends, possibly a read error. The chain is built from TRBV7-7 and TRBJ2-3, with 7 bases aligning to TRBD2. The CDR3 has 16 amino acids. Germline V gene data show CDR1 as SSHAT and CDR2 as FNYEAQ (reference sequence). CDR3 region: CASSFTLAEGTDTQYF. The CDR3 nucleotides read TGTGCTAGCAGCTTCACGCTAGCGGAGGGCACAGATACGCAGTATTTT.

The count of this clone is one. The V call is TRBV25-1, the J call TRBJ1-1; tentative D call: TRBD1 (6 bases). Germline lookup yields CDR1 MGHDK and CDR2 SYGVNS. The CDR3 has 14 amino acids. Deletions cut 5 bases from V and 5 bases from J, with 15 bases between. The DNA of the CDR3 is TGTGCCAGCAGTCTGGGAGGGGGGCGAACTGAAGCTTTCTTT. This translates into CASSLGGGRTEAFF.

The chain is built from TRBV4-2 and TRBJ2-7; 10 bases agree with TRBD1. With V trimmed by 4 bases and J by 1 base, 4 bases remained unmatched. Looked up from germline, CDR1 is LGHNA and CDR2 is YNFKEQ. This CDR3 region has 15 residues. CDR3 sequence: CASSPAGQGSYEQYF. The DNA of the CDR3 is TGTGCCAGCAGCCCGGCGGGACAGGGGTCCTACGAGCAGTACTTC.

This clone is a singleton in its sample. The rearrangement joins TRBV4-1 to TRBJ1-1; D is perhaps TRBD1 (5 bases). The CDR3 covers 18 residues. The germline gives CDR1 MGHRA, CDR2 YSYEKL. Trimming cost V 1 base and J 3 bases, with 21 bases left between them. Written as DNA, the CDR3 is TGCGCCAGCAGCCAAGCCTTGGGGGGGGTCGGAGAACACACTGAAGCTTTCTTT. Translating it yields CASSQALGGVGEHTEAFF.

V is TRBV6-5 and J is TRBJ1-1, with D possibly matching TRBD1 (6 bases). The CDR3 consists of 13 residues. V was cut by 7 bases and J by 2 bases, with 11 bases left in between. Germline CDR1 MNHEY, CDR2 SVGAGI. CDR3 in amino acids: CASIPGHNTEAFF. The CDR3 region has the DNA TGTGCCAGCATACCGGGACACAACACTGAAGCTTTCTTT.

This sequence joins TRBV18 and TRBJ1-5; 9 bases are a match to TRBD1. Germline V lookup: CDR1 KGHSH, CDR2 LQKENI. V shed 6 bases, J shed 6 bases, and the junction held 9 bases outside the gene matches. The CDR3 has 15 residues. The CDR3 nucleotides read TGTGCCAGCTCCCGACAGGGGGGTACAGTTCAGCCCCAGCATTTT. This translates into CASSRQGGTVQPQHF.

The rearrangement uses TRBV18 and TRBJ2-7; D is possibly TRBD1 (6 bases). The CDR3 length is 12 residues. CDR1 KGHSH and CDR2 LQKENI come from the germline V gene. V lost 0 bases to trimming and J lost 12 bases, with 12 bases between them. The CDR3 region has the DNA TGTGCCAGCTCACCACCGCAGGGGCGCCCGTACTTC. Residues: CASSPPQGRPYF.

This chain connects TRBV6-1 to TRBJ2-5, with D possibly matching TRBD2 (6 bases). Trimming stripped 1 base from V and 2 bases from J, with 11 bases between. CDR1 is MNHNS and CDR2 is SASEGT in the germline V gene. This CDR3 comprises 15 residues. CDR3 bases: TGTGCCAGCAGTGAAGTCATGGGGGGACAAGAGACCCAGTACTTC. Protein: CASSEVMGGQETQYF.

The J gene is TRBJ1-1, the V gene TRBV7-9, with D hard to call. CDR1 is SEHNR, CDR2 FQNEAQ, per germline (reference sequence). Trimming left V 0 bases short and J 0 bases short, with 8 bases between. This CDR3 comprises 15 residues. The CDR3: CASSLAGPMNTEAFF. The CDR3 DNA follows: TGTGCCAGCAGCTTAGCGGGCCCTATGAACACTGAAGCTTTCTTT.

J is TRBJ2-1 and V is TRBV15; 8 nucleotides line up with TRBD1. Looked up from germline, CDR1 is LNHNV and CDR2 is YYDKDF (reference sequence). V gave up 5 bases and J gave up 7 bases; unmatched junction bases: 7. The CDR3 totals 14 residues. The CDR3 protein is CATSGGTGRNEQFF. The CDR3 nucleotides read TGTGCCACCAGCGGAGGGACAGGTAGGAATGAGCAGTTCTTC.

The V call is TRBV5-6, the J call TRBJ1-4; no definite D call. CDR3 size: 13 residues. Per germline, CDR1 SGHDT and CDR2 YYEEEE. V was clipped by 0 bases and J by 8 bases, with 8 bases between them. The CDR3 is CASSLAWEEKLFF. In nucleotides, the CDR3 is TGTGCCAGCAGCTTGGCTTGGGAGGAAAAACTGTTTTTT.

The rearrangement links TRBV5-4 to TRBJ1-1; 7 nucleotides align to TRBD1. Germline CDR1 reads SGHNT; CDR2 reads YYREEE (reference sequence). There are 16 residues in the CDR3. V shed 4 bases and J 1 base; nucleotides not matched to a gene: 10. The CDR3 sequence: CASSPGTATSNTEAFF. The CDR3 region has the DNA TGTGCCAGCAGCCCTGGGACAGCCACATCGAACACTGAAGCTTTCTTT.